The clone carrying this T cell receptor beta chain was seen at least ten times. These data belong to a study of T cells in Graves' hyperthyroidism and ophthalmopathy. It was RNA transcripts that yielded the amplified TCR beta CDR3 regions. Carried out on the TCR CDR3, a first-round RT-PCR used the HTBI primer set. TCRdb independently ran MiXCR on the multiplex PCR reads; one entry per CDR3 protein. The profile covers a few hundred thousand distinct CDR3 sequences, with about 14% appearing a single time and 15% to 20% taken by the ten largest. Germline assignment: CDR1 DFQATT and CDR2 SNEGSKA (reference sequence). With V trimmed by 0 bases and J by 4 bases, 7 bases remained unmatched. This CDR3 is 15 amino acids long.

The specimen sequenced was blood. The receptor's source is a woman in her twenties or thirties with Graves' ophthalmopathy. The rearrangement joins TRBV20-1 to TRBJ2-5, with 8 bases lining up with TRBD1. DNA for the CDR3: TGCAGTGCTAGAGATAGGACAGGGTCCGGAGAGACCCAGTACTTC. Translating it yields CSARDRTGSGETQYF.